This TCR beta chain was captured by sequencing in a study of CD8 T cells in Susac syndrome. After extraction with the RNeasy kit, roughly 0.5 to 1 ug of the RNA was reverse transcribed using random hexamers. TCRdb analysed the immunoSEQ multiplex PCR reads with MiXCR anew, one entry per CDR3 protein. Found here are about 90,000 distinct CDR3 sequences, 85% to 95% of them singletons; the top ten hold about 0.32%. Isolation of CD8+ and CD4+ T cells was performed negatively, whereas enrichment of TEMRA cells was done by FACS. The CDR3 is 12 residues long. The germline gives CDR1 MGHRA, CDR2 YSYEKL. Trimming removed 1 base from V and 7 bases from J, with 5 bases in between.

This TCR was recovered from a human donor in good health. This chain links TRBV4-1 with TRBJ2-1; no firm D call. Input material: CD8+ T cells from PBMCs. The CDR3 DNA follows: TGCGCCAGCAGCCAAGGAAGGAATGAGCAGTTCTTC. Translation: CASSQGRNEQFF.